A single sample gave rise to the 18 T cell receptor beta chains below, sequenced in a study of regulatory T cells in long-lasting Graves disease. Time point defined: persistent/refractory GD, antithyroid drugs over 5 years with positive TRAb. PBMCs were the source of the RNA used for TCR sequencing. In building TCR beta libraries, iRepertoire HTBI primers were used together with Arm-PCR of CDR3 regions. From the multiplex PCR reads, TCRdb called clonotypes with MiXCR, one entry per CDR3 protein. The table has more than 350,000 distinct CDR3 sequences, around a fifth seen once. The sequences come from peripheral blood mononuclear cells (PBMCs), collected when the disease was refractory, from a patient treated with antithyroid drugs. The receptor set was obtained from a female donor with Graves disease.

This clonotype was seen at least ten times. The rearrangement joins TRBV6-1 to TRBJ1-5, with 7 positions matching TRBD1. With V trimmed by 1 base and J by 4 bases, 4 bases remained unmatched. This CDR3 contains 15 residues. Germline V gene lookup returns CDR1 MNHNS and CDR2 SASEGT. The CDR3 DNA reads as TGTGCCAGCAGTGAAGGGACAGGTGGTAATCAGCCCCAGCATTTT. Amino acids: CASSEGTGGNQPQHF.

This clonotype was recorded a few times. This chain connects TRBV2 to TRBJ2-3, with 14 bases lining up with TRBD2. Germline V gene data show CDR1 as SNHLY and CDR2 as FYNNEI. The CDR3 extends over 16 amino acids. V lost 6 bases to trimming and J lost 4 bases; unmatched junction nucleotides: 6. The CDR3 DNA is TGTGCCAGCAGCCTGACTAGCGGGAGGGCCGCAGATACGCAGTATTTT. Translation: CASSLTSGRAADTQYF.

J is TRBJ1-1 and V is TRBV29-1; D remains unclear. The CDR3 totals 14 residues. Deletions cut 3 bases from V and 11 bases from J, with 22 bases between. Germline loops: CDR1 SQVTM, CDR2 ANQGSEA. The CDR3 DNA follows: TGCAGCGTTGAGGAGCCCCCCGACGCCGTGGGGGCTTTCTTT. It translates to CSVEEPPDAVGAFF.

The chain links TRBV28 to TRBJ1-1; D remains unclear. The CDR3 is 13 amino acids. Between the trimmed V and J ends, which lost 5 bases and 5 bases, there was a span of 12 bases. Germline V gene lookup returns CDR1 MDHEN and CDR2 SYDVKM. CDR3 residues: CASSEPGGTEAFF. CDR3 nucleotide sequence: TGTGCCAGCAGTGAGCCGGGTGGGACTGAAGCTTTCTTT.

This clonotype was counted only a few times. The rearrangement joins TRBV20-1 to TRBJ1-2; tentatively, D is TRBD1 (6 bases). The CDR3 is made up of 11 amino acids. The V gene's germline CDR1 is DFQATT and CDR2 SNEGSKA (reference sequence). The CDR3 spells CRRGPNYGYTF. CDR3 bases: TGCAGGCGGGGGCCTAACTATGGCTACACCTTC.

This clonotype was seen at least ten times. The chain joins TRBV6-1 to TRBJ1-1, with 7 positions matching TRBD1. From germline, CDR1 is MNHNS and CDR2 SASEGT. Trimming at V came to 9 bases and at J to 1 base, leaving 5 bases not matched to a gene. The CDR3 covers 13 residues. The CDR3 DNA reads as TGTGCCAGTACCAACAGGGGGAACACTGAAGCTTTCTTT. Protein: CASTNRGNTEAFF.

This clonotype was seen ten or more times. This chain links TRBV10-3 with TRBJ1-5; the match to TRBD1 covers 9 bases. Germline assignment: CDR1 ENHRY and CDR2 SYGVKD. V was clipped by 9 bases and J by 3 bases; unmatched bases: 9. The CDR3 consists of 15 residues. In nucleotides, the CDR3 is TGTGCCATTCGACCGACAGGGGGAATCAATCAGCCCCAGCATTTT. It encodes CAIRPTGGINQPQHF.

This clonotype has a count of ten or more. The J gene is TRBJ2-7, the V gene TRBV28; 9 nucleotides match TRBD2. The germline V gene has CDR1 MDHEN and CDR2 SYDVKM. CDR3 size: 13 residues. V shed 6 bases, J shed 3 bases, and the junction held 3 bases outside the gene matches. The CDR3 region is CASRLAGVYEQYF. CDR3 sequence (DNA): TGTGCCAGCAGATTAGCGGGAGTCTACGAGCAGTACTTC.

This rearrangement joins TRBV9 to TRBJ2-7, with D unclear. From germline, CDR1 is SGDLS and CDR2 YYNGEE. V lost 0 bases and J 6 bases, leaving 10 bases between the germline ends. This CDR3 has 13 residues. CDR3 nucleotides: TGTGCCAGCAGCGTAGGCCGGCTCGGCGAGCAGTACTTC. It specifies CASSVGRLGEQYF.

This clonotype was seen at least ten times. The genes are TRBV2 and TRBJ1-6; D unresolved. This CDR3 region has 11 residues. Germline V gives CDR1 SNHLY, CDR2 FYNNEI. The ends were cut back, 5 bases at V and 15 bases at J, with 11 bases in the middle. The CDR3 DNA follows: TGTGCCAGCAGTATGGAGCGGGGCCTCCACTTT. It is translated as CASSMERGLHF.

This clonotype appeared many times. The rearrangement joins TRBV12-3 or TRBV12-4 to TRBJ1-1, with D hard to call. V lost 3 bases, J lost 0 bases, and 5 bases lay in between. CDR3 size: 13 residues. The CDR3 nucleotides read TGTGCCAGCAGTTTCCAGGTGAACACTGAAGCTTTCTTT. This sequence encodes CASSFQVNTEAFF.

The CDR3 spells CASSPSQNNEQFF. Written as DNA, the CDR3 is TGTGCCAGCTCACCGAGTCAAAACAATGAGCAGTTCTTC. The rearrangement uses TRBV18 and TRBJ2-1; unclear D gene. Trimming left V 3 bases short and J 5 bases short, with 8 bases between. The CDR3 extends over 13 amino acids. Looked up from germline, CDR1 is KGHSH and CDR2 is LQKENI.

This rearrangement joins TRBV7-6 to TRBJ1-3; D is unclear. This CDR3 region has 17 residues. V was pared by 2 bases and J by 0 bases, with 14 bases between. Germline loops: CDR1 SGHVS, CDR2 FNYEAQ. The CDR3 bases are TGTGCCAGCAGCTTACGCTTAGGCGCGGACTCTGGAAACACCATATATTTT. As protein: CASSLRLGADSGNTIYF.

The rearrangement uses TRBV28 and TRBJ2-1; 9 bases match TRBD1. CDR3 length equals 16 residues. Looked up from germline, CDR1 is MDHEN and CDR2 is SYDVKM. The V and J ends lost 5 bases and 2 bases, in that order; junction bases with no gene match: 7. CDR3 DNA sequence: TGTGCCAGCAGTGACGGGACAGGGTGGACCTACAATGAGCAGTTCTTC. Translation: CASSDGTGWTYNEQFF.

This chain connects TRBV7-8 to TRBJ2-5; the D is unclear. The CDR3 runs 16 residues. V gave up 1 base and J gave up 7 bases, with 19 bases separating them. CDR1 is SGHVS and CDR2 is FQNEAQ in the germline V gene. Here the CDR3 reads CASSLGVFGRRVTQYF. The CDR3 DNA sequence: TGTGCCAGCAGCTTAGGGGTCTTTGGTAGGAGAGTGACCCAGTACTTC.

About this clonotype itself: It may be a read error: a sequence one base away is much more abundant. The chain combines TRBV28 with TRBJ2-5; TRBD1 matches 8 bases. The germline V gene has CDR1 MDHEN and CDR2 SYDVKM. V shed 4 bases, J shed 2 bases, and the junction held 6 bases outside the gene matches. The CDR3 totals 15 residues. CDR3 coding DNA: TGTGCCAGCAGTTCGGGACAGGTTAAGCAAGAGACCCAGTACTTC. Translating gives CASSSGQVKQETQYF.

The chain is built from TRBV28 and TRBJ1-5; maybe TRBD1 (6 bases). Germline V gives CDR1 MDHEN, CDR2 SYDVKM. Trimming left V 3 bases short and J 1 base short, with 16 bases between. The CDR3 spans 17 residues. This CDR3 is CASSLSLGTTSNQPQHF. The CDR3 coding sequence is TGTGCCAGCAGTTTGTCTCTCGGGACAACCAGCAATCAGCCCCAGCATTTT. The full variable domain, its missing parts supplied by reference TRBV28 and TRBJ1-5, is DVKVTQSSRYLVKRTGEKVFLECVQDMDHENMFWYRQDPGLGLRLIYFSYDVKMKEKGDIPEGYSVSREKKERFSLILESASTNQTSMYLCASSLSLGTTSNQPQHFGDGTRLSIL.

The chain joins TRBV7-9 to TRBJ2-7, with D perhaps matching TRBD1 (5 bases). V lost 5 bases and J lost 1, with 24 bases in between. There are 18 residues in the CDR3. Germline V gene sequence: CDR1 SEHNR, CDR2 FQNEAQ (reference sequence). The chain's CDR3 is CASSANISFADSSYEQYF. CDR3 coding DNA: TGTGCCAGCAGCGCCAACATTTCTTTCGCTGACAGTTCCTACGAGCAGTACTTC.